These T cell receptor beta chains were read from a single sample in a study of cytomegalovirus exposure and HLA in healthy donors. Assay: immunoSEQ multiplex PCR; the TCRdb copy retains only in-frame clones and omits some. The sample includes some 110,000 clones, around 85% of them seen just once. Sequencing was done on a sample of PBMCs. Receptor source: a young man in good health and CMV-seropositive. Each CDR3 is given with its conserved first and last residue. A D gene is named only where the DNA matches it firmly. Some rows have no size entry. The others give once, few or many, or a class for an expanded clone.

d_gene: TRBD1
j_gene: TRBJ1-5
abundance: -
v_gene: TRBV19
len: 18
CDR3aa: CATTSPFTGTGGDQPQHF
CDR3nt: TGTGCCACTACCTCCCCCTTTACCGGGACAGGGGGCGATCAGCCCCAGCATTTT

d_gene: -
j_gene: TRBJ2-5
abundance: -
v_gene: TRBV4-1
len: 16
CDR3aa: CASSQLDGRPGETQYF
CDR3nt: TGCGCCAGCAGCCAACTGGACGGGAGACCAGGGGAGACCCAGTACTTC

d_gene: -
j_gene: TRBJ1-4
abundance: -
v_gene: TRBV18
len: 14
CDR3aa: CASSGGATNEKLFF
CDR3nt: TGTGCCAGCTCCGGGGGAGCAACTAATGAAAAACTGTTTTTT

d_gene: -
j_gene: TRBJ1-6
abundance: -
v_gene: TRBV10-1
len: 15
CDR3aa: CANRSGARWNSPLHF
CDR3nt: TGCGCCAACAGATCAGGGGCCCGATGGAATTCACCCCTCCACTTT

d_gene: TRBD1
j_gene: TRBJ2-1
abundance: few
v_gene: TRBV6-1
len: 17
CDR3aa: CASSEAYRQGAKNEQFF
CDR3nt: TGTGCCAGCAGTGAGGCTTATAGACAGGGGGCTAAGAATGAGCAGTTCTTC

d_gene: TRBD1
j_gene: TRBJ1-1
abundance: once
v_gene: TRBV5-1
len: 15
CDR3aa: CASSGRTGVNTEAFF
CDR3nt: TGCGCCAGCAGCGGGCGGACAGGGGTGAACACTGAAGCTTTCTTT

d_gene: -
j_gene: TRBJ1-2
abundance: -
v_gene: TRBV4-2
len: 16
CDR3aa: CASSQEDRFTNYGYTF
CDR3nt: TGTGCCAGCAGCCAAGAAGACAGATTCACAAACTATGGCTACACCTTC

d_gene: -
j_gene: TRBJ1-1
abundance: -
v_gene: TRBV28
len: 14
CDR3aa: CASIQEQGNTEAFF
CDR3nt: TGTGCCAGCATACAAGAACAGGGGAACACTGAAGCTTTCTTT

d_gene: TRBD1
j_gene: TRBJ1-5
abundance: -
v_gene: TRBV4-3
len: 16
CDR3aa: CASSQNTGGSNQPQHF
CDR3nt: TGCGCCAGCAGCCAGAACACAGGGGGAAGCAATCAGCCCCAGCATTTT

d_gene: -
j_gene: TRBJ2-1
abundance: -
v_gene: TRBV28
len: 15
CDR3aa: CASSLWGGPQNEQFF
CDR3nt: TGTGCCAGCAGTTTATGGGGGGGGCCTCAGAATGAGCAGTTCTTC

d_gene: TRBD2
j_gene: TRBJ2-1
abundance: -
v_gene: TRBV7-3
len: 17
CDR3aa: CASSFLPSGGAPSEQFF
CDR3nt: TGTGCCAGCAGCTTTCTTCCTAGCGGGGGGGCTCCCTCGGAGCAGTTCTTC

d_gene: -
j_gene: TRBJ2-5
abundance: -
v_gene: TRBV2
len: 12
CDR3aa: CASNRGQETQYF
CDR3nt: TGTGCCAGCAATAGGGGTCAAGAGACCCAGTACTTC

d_gene: -
j_gene: TRBJ2-2
abundance: -
v_gene: TRBV10-1
len: 13
CDR3aa: CASGGTAPGELFF
CDR3nt: TGCGCCAGCGGGGGGACGGCCCCCGGGGAGCTGTTTTTT

d_gene: TRBD1
j_gene: TRBJ1-1
abundance: -
v_gene: TRBV5-1
len: 14
CDR3aa: CASSFDRGNTEAFF
CDR3nt: TGCGCCAGCAGCTTTGACAGGGGGAACACTGAAGCTTTCTTT

d_gene: TRBD1
j_gene: TRBJ2-1
abundance: few
v_gene: TRBV5-6
len: 13
CDR3aa: CASSWGTVNEQFF
CDR3nt: TGTGCCAGCAGCTGGGGGACAGTAAATGAGCAGTTCTTC

d_gene: -
j_gene: TRBJ2-7
abundance: -
v_gene: TRBV11-1
len: 12
CDR3aa: CASSANLYEQYF
CDR3nt: TGTGCCAGCAGCGCTAACTTGTACGAGCAGTACTTC

d_gene: -
j_gene: TRBJ2-5
abundance: -
v_gene: TRBV29-1
len: 12
CDR3aa: CSGTVGQETQYF
CDR3nt: TGCAGCGGGACAGTGGGCCAAGAGACCCAGTACTTC